The present TCR beta chain was sequenced within a study of spatial heterogeneity in lung cancer. TCRdb called the 5' RACE reads again in MiXCR, with one record for every CDR3 protein. The sample consists of roughly 19,000 distinct CDR3 sequences, 15% to 20% of them appearing once. In this sample, this clonotype turned up a few times. Its antigen is still unknown. Time point meaning: sample taken at primary tumor resection. Sequencing of whole RNA from tumor, nontumor lung or frozen PBMC involved no sorting. Findings and limits, study-wide: Tumors with more nonsynonymous mutations had more expanded intratumoral alpha and beta TCRs.

The sequencing used lung tumor tissue, collected at surgery. This clonotype originated in a female donor with early-stage non-small cell lung cancer.

CDR3 sequence reads: CSAWVTVGETQYF. The CDR3 nucleotides are TGCAGTGCTTGGGTCACCGTGGGGGAGACCCAGTACTTC. The chain is built from TRBV20-1 and TRBJ2-5; D not resolved. Germline assignment: CDR1 DFQATT and CDR2 SNEGSKA (reference sequence). V was clipped by 5 bases and J by 5 bases, with 15 bases between them. This CDR3 has 13 residues.